The clone carrying this T cell receptor (beta chain) has only a few counts. Its antigen is as yet unknown. The source of the sample is a study of response to subunit inactivated influenza vaccine. Study results and caveats: Each seasonal influenza vaccination, the authors suggested, recruits few new T cells.

TCRdb re-analysed the RT-PCR reads in MiXCR, keeping a single row per CDR3 protein. The top ten clones hold 9.5% to 13% of a sample with about 800,000 distinct CDR3 sequences, approximately 22% of them seen once. This CDR3 comprises 15 residues. Germline CDR1 reads WNHNN; CDR2 reads SYGVQD (reference sequence). Trimming removed 0 bases from V and 3 bases from J, with 10 bases in between. The clonotype was recovered from a man aged 50 to 60 who received an inactivated influenza vaccine. The sample consisted of PBMCs from blood, taken around 5 days after vaccination. V gene TRBV10-1 combines with J gene TRBJ2-3; a weak D match, TRBD1 (6 bases). The CDR3 loop reads CASSESGQSTDTQYF. CDR3 sequence (DNA): TGCGCCAGCAGTGAGTCCGGACAGTCAACAGATACGCAGTATTTT.